This entry describes one TCR beta chain. V lost 0 bases and J 7 bases, leaving 11 bases between the germline ends. The germline CDR1 and CDR2 sequences are SGDLS and YYNGEE. CDR3 length equals 13 residues. The data are from a study of blood T cell repertoires in COVID-19. Participants spanned ages about 18 to 95 years and resided in 20 to 30 US areas. Cohorts were assigned according to the clinical history that participants reported. Either two negative PCRs, clearance, or symptom resolution qualified Cohort 3 donors as recovered. TCRdb's copy holds only in-frame clones and misses some; the assay was immunoSEQ multiplex PCR. The sample consists of approximately 210,000 clones, 82% of them appearing once.

The J gene is TRBJ2-7, the V gene TRBV9, with a weak D call TRBD2 (6 bases). Input material: PBMCs or T cells enriched from blood (not recorded which). This clonotype was sampled from a man aged 40-55 years who had recovered from COVID-19. Here the CDR3 reads CASSVGAEGEQYF. CDR3 nucleotides: TGTGCCAGCAGCGTAGGAGCGGAGGGAGAGCAGTACTTC.